This TCR beta chain is drawn from a study of CD8 T cells in ankylosing spondylitis (dated by TCRdb to the late 2010s). Context from the whole study: The study profiled T cell receptor beta repertoires in healthy donors and ankylosing spondylitis patients to find disease-linked TCR variants. The whole study cohort included some 100 healthy donors and roughly 24 ankylosing spondylitis patients. Samples of peripheral blood were taken, and for ankylosing spondylitis patients, synovial fluid was collected as well. On the study overall, not on this receptor specifically: A TCR beta motif of 7 or 8 highly homologous amino acid variants appeared characteristic of blood from ankylosing spondylitis patients. According to the report, matched synovial fluid samples from ankylosing spondylitis patients were significantly enriched for the disease-linked clones. The disease-linked clones had a CD8+ phenotype and were found at relatively low frequencies in peripheral blood. Some TCR beta motif variants had previously been reported in synovial fluid and blood of reactive arthritis patients, which suggested common disease-initiation mechanisms.

Ten or more counts support this clonotype. The specificity of this receptor is unknown. No much larger clone is present one base from it, and per-base qualities are unavailable. For CDR1 and CDR2, the germline V gene lists LGHNA and YNFKEQ. V is cut back by 4 bases and J by 5 bases, with 2 bases in the junction unmatched. Including cysteine and phenylalanine, the CDR3 has 12 amino acids. Only the CDR3 DNA stays, 36 bases, in frame from base 1. The reads were generated on an Illumina HiSeq 2500. Quantitative 5'-RACE with molecular barcodes was the method used to prepare the TCR beta libraries. In the original analysis: To identify disease-linked TCR variants, a new computational method was used, one built on a probabilistic model of VDJ rearrangement. TCRdb took the public reads, trimmed them with fastp at Q25, ran MiXCR for clone calling and kept in-frame beta chains. Entries are consolidated by CDR3 protein sequence, retaining the most common genes and DNA. The V and J calls follow TCRdb's processing rather than the paper's. This sample holds about 130,000 distinct CDR3 sequences; about 7% were observed only once. The top ten clones comprise 12% of the sample.

Recombination connected TRBV4-2 to TRBJ2-7, and 7 junctional nucleotides match TRBD2. The origin of this receptor is a female donor with ankylosing spondylitis or in good health (not recorded which). Sequencing was performed on blood, either unsorted or a sorted T cell fraction (not recorded which). The CDR3: CASSLSGDEQYF. The sequenced DNA: TGTGCCAGCAGCCTAAGCGGGGACGAGCAGTACTTC.